Shown below are 29 T cell receptor beta chains from a single sample sequenced in a study of cytomegalovirus exposure and HLA in healthy donors. With 60 Vbeta and 13 Jbeta primers, the PCR was carried out. Using immunoSEQ multiplex PCR, the repertoire was profiled, and TCRdb retains in-frame clones only, with some absent. The table lists 100,000 or so clones, approximately 80% of them singletons. Sequenced: PBMCs. These receptors all stem from a male donor in good health and CMV-seropositive.

In its sample, this clone was seen once. The same CDR3 also results from other DNA sequences found in this sample. The rearrangement uses TRBV11-2 and TRBJ2-7; 9 bases match TRBD1. Germline loops: CDR1 SGHAT, CDR2 FQNNGV. After removal of 3 bases from V and 3 bases from J, the junction contained 3 bases not matched to a gene. The length of the CDR3 is 14 residues. The CDR3 loop is CASSFGTGSYEQYF. In nucleotides, the CDR3 is TGTGCCAGCAGCTTTGGGACAGGGAGCTACGAGCAGTACTTC.

This clone has a handful of counts. The CDR3 sequence: CASSLFPGQTGELFF. The CDR3 region has the DNA TGTGCCAGCAGCTTATTTCCAGGGCAGACCGGGGAGCTGTTTTTT. The chain uses TRBV7-2 and TRBJ2-2; TRBD1 is a possible D gene (5 bases). V dropped 2 bases and J dropped 5 bases, with 12 bases sitting between them. Per germline, CDR1 SGHTA and CDR2 FQGNSA. The CDR3 totals 15 residues.

This clone occurred once. The gene calls are TRBV6-1 and TRBJ2-5; tentatively, D is TRBD2 (5 bases). Germline assignment: CDR1 MNHNS and CDR2 SASEGT. V lost 6 bases to trimming and J lost 2 bases, with 16 bases between them. CDR3 length: 15 amino acids. The CDR3 DNA reads as TGTGCCAGCAGAAAAAATCTCGGGGAACAAGAGACCCAGTACTTC. This gives the protein CASRKNLGEQETQYF.

This chain uses TRBV28 with TRBJ2-7, with 7 bases lining up with TRBD2. The V segment lost 5 bases and the J segment 4 bases; nucleotides outside the gene matches: 8. Germline lookup yields CDR1 MDHEN and CDR2 SYDVKM. This CDR3 region has 14 residues. CDR3 coding DNA: TGTGCCAGCAGTCTCTCAGTCGGGGGGTACGAGCAGTACTTC. The encoded protein is CASSLSVGGYEQYF. Full variable domain (missing parts from reference TRBV28 and TRBJ2-7): DVKVTQSSRYLVKRTGEKVFLECVQDMDHENMFWYRQDPGLGLRLIYFSYDVKMKEKGDIPEGYSVSREKKERFSLILESASTNQTSMYLCASSLSVGGYEQYFGPGTRLTVT.

This clone was seen a handful of times. The chain links TRBV10-3 to TRBJ1-2; D is unresolved. CDR1 is ENHRY, CDR2 SYGVKD, per germline. The CDR3 totals 13 residues. Trimming took off 7 bases at V and 0 bases at J, with 9 bases between the two ends. In DNA, the CDR3 is TGTGCCATCAAAGGCGACTCTAACTATGGCTACACCTTC. Its protein is CAIKGDSNYGYTF.

This rearrangement joins TRBV7-2 to TRBJ2-5, with TRBD2 matching 9 bases. The CDR3 totals 14 residues. Germline CDR1 and CDR2: SGHTA and FQGNSA. J lost 7 bases, V lost 2 bases, and 5 bases had no gene match. DNA for the CDR3: TGTGCCAGCAGCTTATTAGCGGGGGACCGGACCCAGTACTTC. Encoded protein: CASSLLAGDRTQYF.

The chain combines TRBV29-1 with TRBJ1-2; 10 nucleotides align to TRBD1. The CDR3 runs to 14 residues. Germline CDR1 and CDR2: SQVTM and ANQGSEA. J lost 2 bases, V lost 5 bases, and 5 bases had no gene match. The CDR3 region has the DNA TGCAGCGTTTATCTGGGACAGGGGAACTATGGCTACACCTTC. Its protein is CSVYLGQGNYGYTF.

The CDR3 loop reads CASSLDAGTGELFF. The CDR3 coding sequence is TGTGCCAGCAGCTTAGATGCCGGCACCGGGGAGCTGTTTTTT. The chain has TRBV7-2 and TRBJ2-2, with D hard to call. V lost 1 base to trimming and J lost 4 bases, with 7 bases between them. The germline V gene has CDR1 SGHTA and CDR2 FQGNSA. The CDR3 totals 14 residues.

The chain links TRBV30 to TRBJ2-6, with D tentatively TRBD1 (5 bases). The CDR3 consists of 15 residues. V was trimmed by 2 bases and J by 2 bases, leaving 10 bases between them. Germline V gene data show CDR1 as GTSNPN and CDR2 as SVGIG (reference sequence). For the CDR3, the DNA is TGTGCCTGGAGTACAGGTGCTACTGGGGCCAACGTCCTGACTTTC. It translates to CAWSTGATGANVLTF. The whole variable domain, filled in from reference TRBV30 and TRBJ2-6, reads SQTIHQWPATLVQPVGSPLSLECTVEGTSNPNLYWYRQAAGRGLQLLFYSVGIGQISSEVPQNLSASRPQDRQFILSSKKLLLSDSGFYLCAWSTGATGANVLTFGAGSRLTVL.

This clone was recorded only once. V gene TRBV5-4 combines with J gene TRBJ2-3, with D maybe TRBD1 (5 bases). The V end lost 6 bases, the J end lost 0 bases, and 17 bases lay between the germline ends. The CDR3 runs to 16 residues. Germline V lookup: CDR1 SGHNT, CDR2 YYREEE (reference sequence). The CDR3 nucleotides are TGTGCCAGCATCGAAGGGGCGGCCACTAGCACAGATACGCAGTATTTT. Residues: CASIEGAATSTDTQYF. The variable domain in full, completed from reference TRBV5-4 and TRBJ2-3, reads ETGVTQSPTHLIKTRGQQVTLRCSSQSGHNTVSWYQQALGQGPQFIFQYYREEENGRGNFPPRFSGLQFPNYSSELNVNALELDDSALYLCASIEGAATSTDTQYFGPGTRLTVL.

V gene TRBV30 combines with J gene TRBJ1-3; the D gene is possibly TRBD1 (5 bases). The ends were cut back, 0 bases at V and 4 bases at J, with 7 bases in the middle. The CDR3 runs to 13 residues. From germline, CDR1 is GTSNPN and CDR2 SVGIG (reference sequence). The CDR3 is CAWSVNRGNTIYF. For the CDR3, the DNA is TGTGCCTGGAGTGTGAACAGGGGAAACACCATATATTTT.

The chain couples TRBV29-1 to TRBJ2-7; D is perhaps TRBD1 (6 bases). Germline assignment: CDR1 SQVTM and CDR2 ANQGSEA. This CDR3 is built from 12 residues. Between the trimmed V and J ends, which lost 6 bases and 7 bases, there was a span of 16 bases. CDR3 residues: CSVGEGGREQYF. CDR3 nucleotides: TGCAGCGTGGGGGAAGGGGGAAGGGAGCAGTACTTC.

This chain joins TRBV15 and TRBJ1-5, with 7 bases lining up with TRBD1. With V trimmed by 1 base and J by 6 bases, 3 bases remained unmatched. This CDR3 is 14 amino acids long. The germline CDR1 and CDR2 sequences are LNHNV and YYDKDF (reference sequence). The CDR3 bases are TGTGCCACCAGCAGAGCGCGACAGGGTCAGCCCCAGCATTTT. This translates into CATSRARQGQPQHF.

This clone has a single count. The chain carries TRBV7-9 and TRBJ2-1; 7 positions match TRBD2. This CDR3 is 14 amino acids long. CDR1 SEHNR and CDR2 FQNEAQ come from the germline V gene (reference sequence). V was clipped by 2 bases and J by 5 bases; unmatched bases: 3. The CDR3 bases are TGTGCCAGCAGCTTAACTAGCGCCGACAATGAGCAGTTCTTC. As protein: CASSLTSADNEQFF.

The V and J genes are TRBV6-1 and TRBJ2-3, with 11 bases lining up with TRBD2. The V gene end was trimmed by 1 base and the J gene end by 4 bases; junction bases not matched to a gene: 4. CDR1 is MNHNS, CDR2 SASEGT, per germline. The CDR3 totals 16 residues. The CDR3 region is CASSEVGSGRADTQYF. CDR3 DNA sequence: TGTGCCAGCAGTGAAGTGGGTAGCGGGAGGGCAGATACGCAGTATTTT.

The chain uses TRBV28 and TRBJ2-1; possibly TRBD2 for D (5 bases). The ends were cut back, 0 bases at V and 3 bases at J, with 12 bases in the middle. The CDR3 length is 16 residues. From germline, CDR1 is MDHEN and CDR2 SYDVKM. CDR3 in DNA: TGTGCCAGCAGTTTATGGGGGAGCTCCGTCTACAATGAGCAGTTCTTC. Protein: CASSLWGSSVYNEQFF.

The chain combines TRBV5-8 with TRBJ2-7, with D possibly TRBD2 on 6 matching bases. This CDR3 is built from 15 residues. Germline values: CDR1 SGHTS, CDR2 YDEGEE. V was clipped by 8 bases and J by 5 bases, with 23 bases between them. CDR3 DNA sequence: TGTGCCAGTCCCGACCCTACACGGGAGACCCACGAGCAGTACTTC. Protein product: CASPDPTRETHEQYF.

The rearrangement uses TRBV7-9 and TRBJ2-1; 7 nucleotides align to TRBD1. V shed 5 bases, J shed 0 bases, and the junction held 7 bases outside the gene matches. This CDR3 is 16 amino acids long. Germline V lookup: CDR1 SEHNR, CDR2 FQNEAQ (reference sequence). In nucleotides, the CDR3 is TGTGCCAGCAGCCCCGAGGGGGCGGGCTCCTACAATGAGCAGTTCTTC. It specifies CASSPEGAGSYNEQFF. Combining the CDR3 with reference TRBV7-9 and TRBJ2-1 gives the whole variable domain DTGVSQNPRHKITKRGQNVTFRCDPISEHNRLYWYRQTLGQGPEFLTYFQNEAQLEKSRLLSDRFSAERPKGSFSTLEIQRTEQGDSAMYLCASSPEGAGSYNEQFFGPGTRLTVL.

This chain joins TRBV7-2 and TRBJ1-2, with D unclear. The germline V gene encodes CDR1 SGHTA and CDR2 FQGNSA. CDR3 length equals 16 residues. V was clipped by 0 bases and J by 2 bases, with 13 bases between them. The CDR3, as DNA: TGTGCCAGCAGCTTAGCCCCACGAGGGATAAACTATGGCTACACCTTC. This codes for CASSLAPRGINYGYTF. Filled out from reference TRBV7-2 and TRBJ1-2, the complete variable domain reads GAGVSQSPSNKVTEKGKDVELRCDPISGHTALYWYRQSLGQGLEFLIYFQGNSAPDKSGLPSDRFSAERTGGSVSTLTIQRTQQEDSAVYLCASSLAPRGINYGYTFGSGTRLTVV.

The chain uses TRBV9 and TRBJ2-5; D is perhaps TRBD2 (6 bases). Between the trimmed V and J ends, which lost 0 bases and 4 bases, there was a span of 16 bases. The germline V gene has CDR1 SGDLS and CDR2 YYNGEE. The CDR3 length is 16 residues. For the CDR3, the DNA is TGTGCCAGCAGCGTAGAAGTGGGAGGCCCCCGAGAGACCCAGTACTTC. It encodes CASSVEVGGPRETQYF. The entire variable domain, with the rest obtained from reference TRBV9 and TRBJ2-5, is as follows: DSGVTQTPKHLITATGQRVTLRCSPRSGDLSVYWYQQSLDQGLQFLIQYYNGEERAKGNILERFSAQQFPDLHSELNLSSLELGDSALYFCASSVEVGGPRETQYFGPGTRLLVL.

The chain combines TRBV9 with TRBJ1-2, with 9 bases aligning to TRBD1. There are 15 residues in the CDR3. V was pared by 3 bases and J by 3 bases, with 6 bases of the junction left unmatched. Germline CDR1 reads SGDLS; CDR2 reads YYNGEE. In DNA form, the CDR3 reads TGTGCCAGCAGCGCCCGGGACAGGGCGGACTATGGCTACACCTTC. This codes for CASSARDRADYGYTF.

V and J are TRBV5-1 and TRBJ1-2, with TRBD1 identical over 7 bases. This CDR3 is built from 15 residues. Germline V gives CDR1 SGHRS, CDR2 YFSETQ. Losses at the gene ends were 2 bases for V and 3 bases for J; bases not matched to a gene: 7. The CDR3 spells CASSFREGADYGYTF. The CDR3 nucleotides are TGCGCCAGCAGCTTCCGGGAGGGGGCCGACTATGGCTACACCTTC.

The V call is TRBV28, the J call TRBJ2-5; 7 bases are shared with TRBD1. With 5 bases clipped from V and 2 bases from J, the junction kept 11 bases outside the gene matches. Germline CDR1 and CDR2: MDHEN and SYDVKM. This CDR3 region has 16 residues. The CDR3 loop reads CASSTGTDRMQETQYF. The CDR3 bases are TGTGCCAGCAGTACCGGGACAGACAGAATGCAAGAGACCCAGTACTTC.

The rearrangement links TRBV7-2 to TRBJ2-7; D is possibly TRBD1 (6 bases). V lost 1 base to trimming and J lost 2 bases, with 12 bases between them. Germline V lookup: CDR1 SGHTA, CDR2 FQGNSA. The CDR3 is 15 residues long. The CDR3 loop is CASSLGWGRAYEQYF. The CDR3 DNA follows: TGTGCCAGCAGCTTAGGATGGGGGCGGGCCTACGAGCAGTACTTC.

The V gene is TRBV25-1, the J gene TRBJ2-2; D gene ambiguous. Per germline, CDR1 MGHDK and CDR2 SYGVNS. V was trimmed by 8 bases and J by 7 bases, leaving 14 bases between them. CDR3 length: 13 residues. CDR3 in DNA: TGTGCCAGCTCGAACGGTTACGGCGGGGAGCTGTTTTTT. Its protein is CASSNGYGGELFF.

The V call is TRBV18, the J call TRBJ2-7, with 7 bases aligning to TRBD2. With 3 bases clipped from V and 2 bases from J, the junction kept 4 bases outside the gene matches. The germline V gene has CDR1 KGHSH and CDR2 LQKENI. The CDR3 extends over 14 amino acids. In nucleotides, the CDR3 is TGTGCCAGCTCACCGACTAGCCCTACCTACGAGCAGTACTTC. It yields the protein CASSPTSPTYEQYF.

The chain carries TRBV5-5 and TRBJ2-1, with 7 bases aligning to TRBD1. CDR3 length: 15 amino acids. CDR1 and CDR2 (germline): SGHKS, YYEKEE (reference sequence). V lost 3 bases and J lost 8; bases outside the gene matches: 11. CDR3 residues: CASSSVGTQGYEQFF. The DNA for the CDR3 is TGTGCCAGCAGCTCTGTTGGTACACAGGGGTATGAGCAGTTCTTC. Together with reference TRBV5-5 and TRBJ2-1, the CDR3 gives the full variable domain: DAGVTQSPTHLIKTRGQQVTLRCSPISGHKSVSWYQQVLGQGPQFIFQYYEKEERGRGNFPDRFSARQFPNYSSELNVNALLLGDSALYLCASSSVGTQGYEQFFGPGTRLTVL.

This clone was seen only a few times. Other DNA sequences within the sample encode an identical CDR3. V is TRBV7-9 and J is TRBJ1-1; D remains ambiguous. Germline V gene lookup returns CDR1 SEHNR and CDR2 FQNEAQ (reference sequence). Trimming stripped 2 bases from V and 3 bases from J, with 4 bases between. CDR3 length equals 12 residues. CDR3: CASSLSDTEAFF. As DNA, the CDR3 is TGTGCCAGCAGCTTATCCGACACTGAAGCTTTCTTT.

This clone was observed once. The chain is built from TRBV11-3 and TRBJ2-1, with D tentatively TRBD2 (5 bases). Germline CDR1 and CDR2: SGHNT and YENEEA. V was shortened by 3 bases and J by 6 bases, with 9 bases between the two germline ends. The CDR3 has 13 amino acids. CDR3 sequence: CASSLNAGNEQFF. The CDR3 bases are TGTGCCAGCAGCTTGAACGCGGGCAATGAGCAGTTCTTC. The full variable domain, rest sourced from reference TRBV11-3 and TRBJ2-1, is EAGVVQSPRYKIIEKKQPVAFWCNPISGHNTLYWYLQNLGQGPELLIRYENEEAVDDSQLPKDRFSAERLKGVDSTLKIQPAELGDSAVYLCASSLNAGNEQFFGPGTRLTVL.